Following are 21 T cell receptor beta chains from one sample sequenced in a study of sequential checkpoint blockade in melanoma. This sample's treatment: randomized to nivolumab then ipilimumab (arm A) or the reverse (arm B). Data came from immunoSEQ multiplex PCR; TCRdb stores just in-frame clones and leaves some out. The sample lists fewer than 5,000 clones; 15% to 20% were seen once. The sample consisted of tumor tissue (inferred from file names), taken from a patient given nivolumab and ipilimumab in sequence. The origin of the receptors is a human donor with melanoma.

The table lists this clone with a few counts. The rearrangement uses TRBV9 and TRBJ1-6, with TRBD1 as a possible D gene (6 bases). The CDR3 is made up of 15 amino acids. The V end was cut by 5 bases, the J end by 6 bases, with 15 bases between. Germline lookup yields CDR1 SGDLS and CDR2 YYNGEE. CDR3 DNA sequence: TGTGCCAGCAGTGATAACTCAGGGGCTAATTCACCCCTCCACTTT. Amino acids: CASSDNSGANSPLHF.

By share, this clone ranks as medium-sized (0.01 to 0.1%). The chain uses TRBV30 and TRBJ1-1; no reliable D call. This CDR3 contains 12 residues. V was pared by 4 bases and J by 4 bases, with 10 bases between. Germline assignment: CDR1 GTSNPN and CDR2 SVGIG (reference sequence). CDR3 sequence reads: CAWKRSPTEAFF. The CDR3 coding sequence is TGTGCCTGGAAGAGGTCTCCCACTGAAGCTTTCTTT. The complete variable domain, with remaining parts taken from reference TRBV30 and TRBJ1-1, reads SQTIHQWPATLVQPVGSPLSLECTVEGTSNPNLYWYRQAAGRGLQLLFYSVGIGQISSEVPQNLSASRPQDRQFILSSKKLLLSDSGFYLCAWKRSPTEAFFGQGTRLTVV.

The chain is built from TRBV19 and TRBJ1-5; 10 bases line up with TRBD1. CDR1 LNHDA and CDR2 SQIVND come from the germline V gene (reference sequence). The CDR3 has 16 residues. V was pared by 7 bases and J by 0 bases, with 6 bases of the junction left unmatched. The CDR3 DNA follows: TGTGCCAGTACCGGGGGACAGGGGATTAGCAATCAGCCCCAGCATTTT. Its protein product is CASTGGQGISNQPQHF. The whole variable domain, remainder taken from reference TRBV19 and TRBJ1-5, is DGGITQSPKYLFRKEGQNVTLSCEQNLNHDAMYWYRQDPGQGLRLIYYSQIVNDFQKGDIAEGYSVSREKKESFPLTVTSAQKNPTAFYLCASTGGQGISNQPQHFGDGTRLSIL.

The J gene is TRBJ2-3, the V gene TRBV19; a weak D match, TRBD2 (6 bases). The CDR3 contains 16 residues. V lost 2 bases and J lost 2, with 14 bases in between. The germline gives CDR1 LNHDA, CDR2 SQIVND (reference sequence). This chain's CDR3 is CASSIRRGSITDTQYF. CDR3 nucleotides: TGTGCCAGTAGTATAAGGCGGGGTTCGATCACAGATACGCAGTATTTT.

In this sample, this clone turned up many times. The chain recombines TRBV11-3 with TRBJ1-2; 8 bases line up with TRBD1. V lost 1 base to trimming and J lost 1 base; unmatched junction nucleotides: 5. This CDR3 has 16 amino acids. The germline V gene has CDR1 SGHNT and CDR2 YENEEA. The CDR3 region is CASSLGGTGRNYGYTF. The CDR3 nucleotides read TGTGCCAGCAGCTTAGGCGGGACAGGTCGTAACTATGGCTACACCTTC. The variable domain in full, completed from reference TRBV11-3 and TRBJ1-2, reads EAGVVQSPRYKIIEKKQPVAFWCNPISGHNTLYWYLQNLGQGPELLIRYENEEAVDDSQLPKDRFSAERLKGVDSTLKIQPAELGDSAVYLCASSLGGTGRNYGYTFGSGTRLTVV.

There are many counts of this clone. The chain has TRBV11-3 and TRBJ1-2, with D unclear. The length of the CDR3 is 15 residues. V gave up 5 bases and J gave up 2 bases, with 15 bases separating them. CDR1 is SGHNT, CDR2 YENEEA, per germline. As DNA, the CDR3 is TGTGCCAGCAGCCCGAGACCAACCGACAACTATGGCTACACCTTC. This gives the protein CASSPRPTDNYGYTF.

The chain links TRBV11-3 to TRBJ2-5; D uncertain. CDR3 size: 15 residues. Trimming took 0 bases from V and 5 from J, leaving 13 bases between them. The germline gives CDR1 SGHNT, CDR2 YENEEA. The CDR3 region has the DNA TGTGCCAGCAGCTTAGAGGTCCTCCCTAGGGAGACCCAGTACTTC. The encoded protein is CASSLEVLPRETQYF.

This chain connects TRBV5-1 to TRBJ1-1, with D perhaps TRBD1 (5 bases). Germline V CDR1 and CDR2: SGHRS, YFSETQ. V was pared by 1 base and J by 1 base, with 11 bases between. The CDR3 runs to 15 residues. CDR3: CASSLTGQSNTEAFF. The CDR3 coding sequence is TGCGCCAGCAGCTTGACTGGACAATCGAACACTGAAGCTTTCTTT.

The chain couples TRBV19 to TRBJ2-1; the match to TRBD2 covers 8 bases. Germline V gene data show CDR1 as LNHDA and CDR2 as SQIVND (reference sequence). This CDR3 has 15 residues. V lost 3 bases and J lost 2; bases outside the gene matches: 3. The CDR3 DNA reads TGTGCCAGTAGTATCACTAGCGGACCCTACAATGAGCAGTTCTTC. This gives the protein CASSITSGPYNEQFF.

In this sample, this clone is medium-sized. V gene TRBV6-8 combines with J gene TRBJ2-2; 9 bases match TRBD2. Germline trimming cut 5 bases from V and 0 bases from J; bases unmatched to any gene: 7. Germline-derived CDR1 and CDR2 are MNHGY and SAAAGT. The length of the CDR3 is 17 residues. The CDR3 DNA is TGTGCCAGCAGTGCTCTAGCGGGACTTACGAACACCGGGGAGCTGTTTTTT. Its translation is CASSALAGLTNTGELFF.

This clone was detected ten times or more. The V and J genes are TRBV11-3 and TRBJ2-2; TRBD1 aligns across 7 bases. Trimming removed 3 bases from V and 1 base from J; junction bases left unmatched: 8. CDR3 length: 17 residues. CDR1 SGHNT and CDR2 YENEEA come from the germline V gene. CDR3 sequence reads: CASSLGDSSRNTGELFF. In DNA, the CDR3 is TGTGCCAGCAGCTTGGGGGACAGTTCTCGGAACACCGGGGAGCTGTTTTTT.

Only a few counts were recorded for this clone. The chain employs TRBV6-8 and TRBJ2-2; 11 nucleotides agree with TRBD2. This CDR3 spans 17 amino acids. After removal of 5 bases from V and 0 bases from J, the junction contained 5 bases not matched to a gene. Germline assignment: CDR1 MNHGY and CDR2 SAAAGT. The CDR3: CASSPLAGASNTGELFF. In DNA, the CDR3 is TGTGCCAGCAGTCCACTAGCGGGGGCGTCGAACACCGGGGAGCTGTTTTTT.

This chain uses TRBV16 with TRBJ2-5; D gene ambiguous. Trimming pared 1 base from V and 5 bases from J, leaving 8 bases between. The CDR3 sequence is 13 residues long. CDR1 is KGHSY and CDR2 is FQNENV in the germline V gene. In DNA form, the CDR3 reads TGTGCCAGCAGCCAATGGACGGTTGAGACCCAGTACTTC. This gives the protein CASSQWTVETQYF.

This clone was recorded many times. This chain uses TRBV6-8 with TRBJ2-5; D gene uncertain. The V end lost 10 bases, the J end lost 1 base, and 19 bases lay between the germline ends. The CDR3 has 15 residues. Germline CDR1 and CDR2: MNHGY and SAAAGT. CDR3 loop: CATSTLSGPQETQYF. DNA of the CDR3: TGTGCCACCTCAACCCTCTCGGGTCCCCAAGAGACCCAGTACTTC.

This sequence joins TRBV18 and TRBJ2-1; TRBD2 matches at 14 bases. Looked up from germline, CDR1 is KGHSH and CDR2 is LQKENI. This CDR3 is built from 15 residues. Trimming took 6 bases from V and 8 from J; bases not matched to a gene: 6. CDR3 in amino acids: CASSGLAGGRDEQFF. The CDR3 DNA is TGTGCCAGCTCCGGACTAGCGGGGGGTCGAGATGAGCAGTTCTTC.

By sample fraction, this clone is medium-sized. The chain couples TRBV9 to TRBJ2-3; TRBD1 might be the D (6 bases). The CDR3 spans 15 residues. Trimming took 2 bases from V and 0 from J, leaving 10 bases between them. Germline V CDR1 and CDR2: SGDLS, YYNGEE. Here the CDR3 DNA reads TGTGCCAGCAGCGTTGAGGGACAAAGCACAGATACGCAGTATTTT. As protein: CASSVEGQSTDTQYF.

The V call is TRBV5-1, the J call TRBJ2-5, with 9 nucleotides matching TRBD2. Germline CDR1 SGHRS, CDR2 YFSETQ. The CDR3 is 15 residues long. J gave up 5 bases and V 5 bases, and 10 bases lay outside the gene matches. CDR3 bases: TGCGCCAGCAGGACCGGGACTAGCTTGTGGGAGACCCAGTACTTC. Amino acids: CASRTGTSLWETQYF.

This clone has more than one count but fewer than ten. The chain uses TRBV6-8 and TRBJ1-2; perhaps TRBD1 as D (6 bases). Germline-derived CDR1 and CDR2 are MNHGY and SAAAGT. The CDR3 covers 13 residues. V shed 4 bases and J shed 2 bases, with 8 bases lying between them. The CDR3 loop reads CASSSGANYGYTF. The CDR3 coding sequence is TGTGCCAGCAGTTCGGGGGCCAACTATGGCTACACCTTC.

The chain uses TRBV15 and TRBJ1-5; TRBD1 agrees at 9 bases. Per the germline V gene, CDR1 is LNHNV and CDR2 is YYDKDF (reference sequence). The J segment lost 4 bases and the V segment lost 2 bases, leaving 3 bases of the junction unmatched. This CDR3 comprises 15 residues. This CDR3 is CATSRTGTGNQPQHF. In nucleotides, the CDR3 is TGTGCCACCAGCAGAACCGGGACAGGGAATCAGCCCCAGCATTTT.

This clone is medium-sized in the sample. This chain connects TRBV6-8 to TRBJ1-5; D remains ambiguous. CDR1 MNHGY and CDR2 SAAAGT come from the germline V gene. V lost 1 base, J lost 9 bases, and 7 bases lay in between. This CDR3 comprises 12 residues. Written as DNA, the CDR3 is TGTGCCAGCAGTTACTTGGCCAGGCCCCAGCATTTT. As protein: CASSYLARPQHF.

This chain links TRBV14 with TRBJ1-3; 7 nucleotides match TRBD1. This CDR3 has 16 amino acids. V gave up 1 base and J gave up 4 bases; unmatched junction bases: 7. CDR1 is SGHDN, CDR2 FVKESK, per germline. CDR3 bases: TGTGCCAGCAGCCAAGCAGGGGGGCTCGGGGGAAACACCATATATTTT. Amino acids: CASSQAGGLGGNTIYF.